This TCR beta chain was identified in a study of T-cell memory formation after mild COVID-19. Study-level results: Certain responding clones were present in pre-infection memory, suggesting participation of cross-reactive memory. There was a balanced CD4/CD8 profile in clones contracting day 15 to 85, and later expanders leaned CD4+.

Via MiXCR, TCRdb re-called the 5' RACE reads, giving one row per CDR3 protein. The top ten hold approximately 21% of the sample, which has about 390,000 distinct CDR3 sequences, 16% seen once. Germline V CDR1 and CDR2: MNHEY, SVGEGT. Trimming cost V 2 bases and J 15 bases; bases outside gene matches: 4. The CDR3 has 11 residues. This clonotype occurred a few times. Antigen: not known. Sequencing used PBMCs or a T cell subset sorted from them (not recorded which). This receptor was identified in a man younger than 30 who had mild COVID-19 (a few samples of this study predate the infection). Cell type and time point are not known. The chain uses TRBV6-2 or TRBV6-3 and TRBJ2-1; 7 positions match TRBD2. DNA for the CDR3: TGTGCCAGCAGTTACGGACTAGGTCGGTTCTTC. Residues: CASSYGLGRFF.